Below are 3 T cell receptor beta chains sequenced from a single sample in a study of metastatic and nonmetastatic thyroid tumors. Via MiXCR, TCRdb re-called the PCR reads. The sample includes 8,000 to 10,000 clones, approximately 32% of them seen just once. Patients underwent thyroid surgery, and none had received any treatment before it. The sample consisted of adjacent normal tissue. The receptors originated from a female donor with papillary thyroid cancer or a benign thyroid nodule (not recorded which). Some clones in this sample may be carry-over from other donors' samples.

Points on this clone: Germline and junction disagree at one end, which may indicate a read error. The rearrangement joins TRBV2 to TRBJ1-4, with D unclear. Germline-derived CDR1 and CDR2 are SNHLY and FYNNEI. The CDR3 runs to 15 residues. CDR3 bases: TGTGCCAGCAGTGAGTATTTGACTCGGGGTGGAAAACTGTTTTTC. This translates into CASSEYLTRGGKLFF.

The V and J genes are TRBV20-1 and TRBJ2-7; possibly TRBD2 for D (5 bases). V lost 6 bases, J lost 0 bases, and 27 bases lay in between. CDR3 length: 18 amino acids. From germline, CDR1 is DFQATT and CDR2 SNEGSKA (reference sequence). CDR3 sequence reads: CSADRILKKVGASYEQYF. In nucleotides, the CDR3 is TGCAGTGCCGACCGAATACTCAAAAAAGTGGGAGCCTCCTACGAGCAGTACTTC.

Details on this clone: A much bigger clone sits one base away, suggesting this may be a read error. The genes are TRBV2 and TRBJ1-6, with no clear D. CDR3 length: 14 amino acids. V was shortened by 0 bases and J by 14 bases, with 14 bases between the two germline ends. Germline CDR1 SNHLY, CDR2 FYNNEI. As DNA, the CDR3 is TGTGCCAGCAGTGAAGCGCCGTACTCTAGGACCCTCCACTTT. Its protein is CASSEAPYSRTLHF.